This section outlines one TCR beta chain sequence together with its context. Its target is not known. These data come from a study of OX40 agonist ivuxolimab in advanced cancers. Study details: Dose-escalation patients had hepatocellular carcinoma, melanoma, renal cell or head and neck cancer.

Study observations and caveats: There were, on average, more expanded clones in CD8+ T cells than in CD4+. At 0.1 to 3.0 mg/kg, CD4+ and CD8+ blood T cells expanded clonally by week 6. Low clonal expansion, among the lowest seen, marked partial responders at 0.1-3.0 mg/kg.

The method was immunoSEQ multiplex PCR; TCRdb's version includes in-frame clones alone and lacks a portion of them. The table includes over 100,000 clones, 90% detected once. The sequence was collected from an adult with an advanced solid tumor such as melanoma, head and neck, liver or kidney cancer. Material: CD4+ or CD8+ T cells sorted from blood, obtained in a trial of the OX40 agonist ivuxolimab.

The CDR3 bases are TGTGCCAGCAGCCTCGGCCATCCCACAGATACGCAGTATTTT. Protein: CASSLGHPTDTQYF. The chain recombines TRBV7-2 with TRBJ2-3; D not resolved. This CDR3 spans 14 amino acids. Germline loops: CDR1 SGHTA, CDR2 FQGNSA. Between the trimmed V and J ends, which lost 5 bases and 2 bases, there was a span of 11 bases. Based on the CDR3 plus reference TRBV7-2 and TRBJ2-3, the full variable domain is GAGVSQSPSNKVTEKGKDVELRCDPISGHTALYWYRQSLGQGLEFLIYFQGNSAPDKSGLPSDRFSAERTGGSVSTLTIQRTQQEDSAVYLCASSLGHPTDTQYFGPGTRLTVL.